These 14 T cell receptor beta chains were all obtained from the same sample, sequenced in a study of blood T cell repertoires in COVID-19. The data were produced by immunoSEQ multiplex PCR, yet TCRdb's version contains in-frame clones alone and is incomplete. The profile shows 150,000 to 200,000 clones, approximately 86% of them singletons. Sequenced: peripheral blood. Every receptor here comes from a woman aged 25-40 years with active or convalescent COVID-19.

The CDR3 bases are TGTGCCAGCAGCTTGAACACAGGGACGGGGGGCGAGCAGTACTTC. This translates into CASSLNTGTGGEQYF. This chain joins TRBV11-2 and TRBJ2-7; D may be TRBD2 (7 bases). Per germline, CDR1 SGHAT and CDR2 FQNNGV. Between the trimmed V and J ends, which lost 3 bases and 6 bases, there was a span of 18 bases. This CDR3 comprises 15 residues. Based on the CDR3 plus reference TRBV11-2 and TRBJ2-7, the full variable domain is EAGVAQSPRYKIIEKRQSVAFWCNPISGHATLYWYQQILGQGPKLLIQFQNNGVVDDSQLPKDRFSAERLKGVDSTLKIQPAKLEDSAVYLCASSLNTGTGGEQYFGPGTRLTVT.

The chain joins TRBV5-4 to TRBJ2-1; 11 bases are shared with TRBD2. With V trimmed by 4 bases and J by 3 bases, 3 bases remained unmatched. Germline lookup yields CDR1 SGHNT and CDR2 YYREEE (reference sequence). This CDR3 has 15 amino acids. This CDR3 is CASSGGTSGYNEQFF. DNA of the CDR3: TGTGCCAGCAGCGGAGGGACTAGCGGCTACAATGAGCAGTTCTTC.

The chain recombines TRBV30 with TRBJ1-6; a weak D match, TRBD1 (5 bases). V dropped 4 bases and J dropped 8 bases, with 15 bases sitting between them. The CDR3 runs to 14 residues. Looked up from germline, CDR1 is GTSNPN and CDR2 is SVGIG (reference sequence). DNA for the CDR3: TGTGCCTGGACTAATACAGGTTTTTATTCACCCCTCCACTTT. Translated: CAWTNTGFYSPLHF.

V and J are TRBV5-6 and TRBJ2-7, with TRBD1 matching over 9 bases. CDR1 SGHDT and CDR2 YYEEEE come from the germline V gene. J gave up 4 bases and V 0 bases, and 2 bases lay outside the gene matches. The CDR3 has 14 residues. The CDR3 spells CASSLGTGVYEQYF. The DNA of the CDR3 is TGTGCCAGCAGCTTGGGGACAGGGGTTTACGAGCAGTACTTC.

The chain links TRBV7-9 to TRBJ2-2, with 9 bases aligning to TRBD1. Germline CDR1 and CDR2: SEHNR and FQNEAQ (reference sequence). Trimming took 5 bases from V and 7 from J; bases not matched to a gene: 8. CDR3 size: 15 residues. The CDR3 reads CASSPTGGRDGELFF. CDR3 DNA sequence: TGTGCCAGCAGCCCAACAGGGGGCCGTGACGGGGAGCTGTTTTTT.

The chain employs TRBV6-5 and TRBJ1-2, with 7 bases fitting TRBD1. Germline CDR1 reads MNHEY; CDR2 reads SVGAGI. Unmatched junction bases numbered 7, after V lost 6 bases and J lost 6 bases. The CDR3 runs 13 residues. As DNA, the CDR3 is TGTGCCAGCAGAATGACAGGGTTGCATGGCTACACCTTC. Translating it yields CASRMTGLHGYTF.

The chain couples TRBV29-1 to TRBJ2-1, with 8 bases lining up with TRBD2. The germline V gene has CDR1 SQVTM and CDR2 ANQGSEA. This CDR3 has 14 residues. The J segment lost 5 bases and the V segment lost 1 base, leaving 4 bases of the junction unmatched. CDR3 DNA sequence: TGCAGCGTTGAAGGCCTAGCGGGCGACAATGAGCAGTTCTTC. Translating gives CSVEGLAGDNEQFF.

CDR3 sequence: CASSLELAGVDTQYF. The CDR3, as DNA: TGTGCCAGCAGCTTGGAACTAGCGGGAGTGGATACGCAGTATTTT. This sequence joins TRBV5-4 and TRBJ2-3, with 11 bases identical to TRBD2. Germline values: CDR1 SGHNT, CDR2 YYREEE (reference sequence). CDR3 length equals 15 residues. J lost 6 bases, V lost 0 bases, and 3 bases had no gene match.

This clone came up a few times. The chain is built from TRBV5-1 and TRBJ2-7; D is ambiguous. The V end was cut by 1 base, the J end by 0 bases, with 8 bases between. Looked up from germline, CDR1 is SGHRS and CDR2 is YFSETQ. CDR3 length: 14 amino acids. CDR3 sequence: CASSLLESSYEQYF. As DNA, the CDR3 is TGCGCCAGCAGCTTGCTAGAGAGCTCCTACGAGCAGTACTTC.

V is TRBV12-5 and J is TRBJ2-7; 7 positions match TRBD1. The CDR3 consists of 16 residues. Germline V lookup: CDR1 LGHNT, CDR2 FRNRAP. V was clipped by 2 bases and J by 3 bases; unmatched bases: 10. In DNA form, the CDR3 reads TGTGCTAGTGGTTTGATATTGGGACAGATAATCTACGAGCAGTACTTC. As protein: CASGLILGQIIYEQYF.

The rearrangement joins TRBV7-2 to TRBJ2-2; D might be TRBD2 (5 bases). The CDR3 sequence is 16 residues long. V was pared by 0 bases and J by 4 bases, with 12 bases between. Germline lookup yields CDR1 SGHTA and CDR2 FQGNSA. CDR3 residues: CASSLADRRTTGELFF. The DNA for the CDR3 is TGTGCCAGCAGCTTAGCGGATAGGAGGACCACCGGGGAGCTGTTTTTT. Complete variable domain (other parts from reference TRBV7-2 and TRBJ2-2): GAGVSQSPSNKVTEKGKDVELRCDPISGHTALYWYRQSLGQGLEFLIYFQGNSAPDKSGLPSDRFSAERTGGSVSTLTIQRTQQEDSAVYLCASSLADRRTTGELFFGEGSRLTVL.

The rearrangement uses TRBV6-5 and TRBJ2-7; 7 positions match TRBD2. Trimming cost V 6 bases and J 4 bases; bases outside gene matches: 12. The CDR3 has 15 amino acids. Germline V lookup: CDR1 MNHEY, CDR2 SVGAGI. DNA for the CDR3: TGTGCCAGCAGGACCCCGACTAGCCCCCCGTACGAGCAGTACTTC. Protein sequence: CASRTPTSPPYEQYF.

The rearrangement uses TRBV7-6 and TRBJ2-1; perhaps TRBD2 as D (5 bases). The V gene lost 1 base and the J gene lost 6 bases, with 19 bases spanning the gap. The CDR3 runs 17 residues. CDR1 and CDR2 from the germline V gene are SGHVS and FNYEAQ. The CDR3 nucleotides read TGTGCCAGCAGCTTAGTGGGAGATTGGCGTGCTCGCAATGAGCAGTTCTTC. As protein: CASSLVGDWRARNEQFF. Variable domain in full (rest from reference TRBV7-6 and TRBJ2-1): GAGVSQSPRYKVTKRGQDVALRCDPISGHVSLYWYRQALGQGPEFLTYFNYEAQQDKSGLPNDRFSAERPEGSISTLTIQRTEQRDSAMYRCASSLVGDWRARNEQFFGPGTRLTVL.

This clone appeared once. The V call is TRBV10-2, the J call TRBJ1-3; TRBD1 matches 10 bases. V shed 5 bases and J 7 bases; nucleotides not matched to a gene: 5. CDR3 length equals 14 residues. CDR1 is WSHSY and CDR2 is SAAADI in the germline V gene. CDR3 sequence (DNA): TGCGCCAGCAGTCCAGGACAGGGGGGGAACACCATATATTTT. This codes for CASSPGQGGNTIYF.